These 11 T cell receptor beta chains were all obtained from the same sample, sequenced in a study of T-cell memory formation after mild COVID-19. TCRdb called the 5' RACE reads again in MiXCR, with one record for every CDR3 protein. The sample includes hundreds of thousands of distinct CDR3 sequences, 20% seen only once; the top ten take 8.4%. Sequencing was carried out using PBMCs or a T cell subset sorted from them (not recorded which). Source of these receptors: an adult woman who had mild COVID-19 (a few samples of this study predate the infection). Cell type and time point are not known.

This clonotype has a handful of counts. The rearrangement joins TRBV6-5 to TRBJ2-3; no clear D. Germline CDR1 and CDR2: MNHEY and SVGAGI. This CDR3 contains 11 residues. Trimming took off 4 bases at V and 5 bases at J, with 4 bases between the two ends. The CDR3 loop reads CASSWRDTQYF. In nucleotides, the CDR3 is TGTGCCAGCAGTTGGCGAGATACGCAGTATTTT.

This clonotype was detected only a few times. V usage is TRBV27 and J usage is TRBJ1-1; D gene uncertain. V shed 5 bases and J shed 3 bases, with 7 bases lying between them. The CDR3 totals 12 residues. Germline V gene data show CDR1 as MNHEY and CDR2 as SMNVEV (reference sequence). This CDR3 reads CASSMGYTEAFF. The CDR3 region has the DNA TGTGCCAGCAGTATGGGCTACACTGAAGCTTTCTTT.

This clonotype was detected a few times. The V and J genes are TRBV12-3 or TRBV12-4 and TRBJ2-1; D is undetermined. This CDR3 is built from 12 residues. Trimming left V 3 bases short and J 8 bases short, with 8 bases between. CDR3 in amino acids: CASSFDGHEQFF. For the CDR3, the DNA is TGTGCCAGCAGTTTCGATGGCCATGAGCAGTTCTTC.

This clonotype was detected a few times. V is TRBV20-1 and J is TRBJ2-1, with a possible D match to TRBD2 (6 bases). The V gene's germline CDR1 is DFQATT and CDR2 SNEGSKA (reference sequence). This CDR3 contains 18 residues. Trimming left V 1 base short and J 5 bases short, with 24 bases between. CDR3 sequence reads: CSARGRVYGRRGDNEQFF. The DNA for the CDR3 is TGCAGTGCTAGAGGAAGAGTTTACGGGAGAAGGGGAGACAATGAGCAGTTCTTC.

This clonotype was seen only a few times. V gene TRBV20-1 combines with J gene TRBJ1-1; maybe TRBD1 (5 bases). The V end was cut by 0 bases, the J end by 2 bases, with 16 bases between. This CDR3 is 16 amino acids long. Germline V CDR1 and CDR2: DFQATT, SNEGSKA (reference sequence). The CDR3, as DNA: TGCAGTGCTAGAGATATAGGACGGGGACGAAACACTGAAGCTTTCTTT. This encodes CSARDIGRGRNTEAFF.

In this sample, this clonotype turned up many times. The CDR3 reads CSVSGTSGPTYEQYF. The DNA for the CDR3 is TGCAGCGTCTCCGGGACTAGCGGGCCGACCTACGAGCAGTACTTC. This chain connects TRBV29-1 to TRBJ2-7; TRBD2 matches 12 bases. With 6 bases clipped from V and 2 bases from J, the junction kept 8 bases outside the gene matches. The CDR3 is 15 amino acids. Germline V lookup: CDR1 SQVTM, CDR2 ANQGSEA.

This clonotype was detected a few times. The V gene is TRBV15, the J gene TRBJ2-1, with 9 bases that match TRBD1. V was pared by 3 bases and J by 9 bases, with 9 bases of the junction left unmatched. Germline V gene lookup returns CDR1 LNHNV and CDR2 YYDKDF (reference sequence). The CDR3 totals 15 residues. Here the CDR3 reads CATSRDRGGWGEQFF. CDR3 sequence (DNA): TGTGCCACCAGCAGGGACAGGGGTGGATGGGGTGAGCAGTTCTTC.

The CDR3 nucleotides read TGTGCTAGTGGTTTGGTACTGGGGGGGCCGACCCCCAATGAGCAGTTCTTC. This encodes CASGLVLGGPTPNEQFF. The chain has TRBV12-5 and TRBJ2-1; tentatively, D is TRBD2 (7 bases). Germline CDR1 is LGHNT and CDR2 is FRNRAP. The CDR3 consists of 17 residues. The V and J ends lost 0 bases and 6 bases respectively, with 18 bases between them.

This clonotype was counted at least ten times. V gene TRBV7-9 combines with J gene TRBJ1-4; TRBD1 is a possible D gene (6 bases). This CDR3 is built from 15 residues. Trimming left V 2 bases short and J 3 bases short, with 10 bases between. In germline, CDR1 is SEHNR, CDR2 FQNEAQ (reference sequence). The CDR3 spells CASSLYRVANEKLFF. CDR3 bases: TGTGCCAGCAGCTTATACAGGGTTGCTAATGAAAAACTGTTTTTT.

This clonotype showed up just a few times. This chain uses TRBV12-3 or TRBV12-4 with TRBJ2-2, with no clear D. Deletions cut 4 bases from V and 6 bases from J, with 12 bases between. The CDR3 is made up of 14 amino acids. The chain's CDR3 is CASSSRSGPGELFF. DNA for the CDR3: TGTGCCAGCAGTTCCAGGAGTGGGCCCGGGGAGCTGTTTTTT.

This clonotype was counted a few times. The chain has TRBV11-2 and TRBJ1-1; 9 positions agree with TRBD1. CDR3 length equals 16 residues. CDR1 and CDR2 from the germline V gene are SGHAT and FQNNGV. V lost 3 bases to trimming and J lost 0 bases; unmatched junction nucleotides: 5. The CDR3 DNA is TGTGCCAGCAGCTTGGGACAGGGAATAATGAACACTGAAGCTTTCTTT. It yields the protein CASSLGQGIMNTEAFF. The full variable domain, its missing parts supplied by reference TRBV11-2 and TRBJ1-1, is EAGVAQSPRYKIIEKRQSVAFWCNPISGHATLYWYQQILGQGPKLLIQFQNNGVVDDSQLPKDRFSAERLKGVDSTLKIQPAKLEDSAVYLCASSLGQGIMNTEAFFGQGTRLTVV.